These 23 T cell receptor beta chains share one sample of origin, sequenced in a study of CD8 T cells in ankylosing spondylitis. TCRdb reprocessed the 5' RACE reads via MiXCR and lists one record per CDR3 protein. The sample holds some 250,000 distinct CDR3 sequences, roughly a quarter seen once. Sequenced sample: blood, either unsorted or a sorted T cell fraction (not recorded which). The source is a male donor with ankylosing spondylitis or in good health (not recorded which).

In the case of this clonotype: Since a much larger clone is just one base distant, this may be a read error. This sequence joins TRBV20-1 and TRBJ2-3, with unresolved D. CDR1 DFQATT and CDR2 SNEGSKA come from the germline V gene (reference sequence). The CDR3 totals 12 residues. CDR3 sequence reads: CSASISTDTHYF. The CDR3 bases are TGCAGTGCTAGCATTAGCACAGATACGCATTATTTT.

This clonotype has more than one count but fewer than ten. The V gene is TRBV20-1, the J gene TRBJ2-1; D call uncertain. The length of the CDR3 is 16 residues. The germline V gene encodes CDR1 DFQATT and CDR2 SNEGSKA (reference sequence). The V end lost 0 bases, the J end lost 0 bases, and 12 bases lay between the germline ends. CDR3 nucleotide sequence: TGCAGTGCTAGAGATAGAAAACCCAGCTCCTACAATGAGCAGTTCTTC. This gives the protein CSARDRKPSSYNEQFF.

The J gene is TRBJ2-5, the V gene TRBV12-3 or TRBV12-4, with 10 bases lining up with TRBD2. Trimming cost V 6 bases and J 6 bases; bases outside gene matches: 16. The CDR3 is 17 residues long. The CDR3 spells CASSSQSERGGKKTQYF. CDR3 DNA sequence: TGTGCCAGCAGCTCCCAAAGCGAGCGGGGGGGCAAAAAGACCCAGTACTTC.

Here the CDR3 DNA reads TGCAGTGCTAGAGACCCCCGACTAGCGGCGATGTACGAGCAGTACTTC. This encodes CSARDPRLAAMYEQYF. The chain recombines TRBV20-1 with TRBJ2-7; 9 bases fit TRBD2. J was trimmed by 4 bases and V by 0 bases; bases with no gene match: 10. Germline CDR1 reads DFQATT; CDR2 reads SNEGSKA (reference sequence). CDR3 length equals 16 residues.

This clonotype was detected a few times. Here the CDR3 DNA reads TGCGCCAGTACCACGGGACAGGGCTACGAGCAGTACTTC. Protein sequence: CASTTGQGYEQYF. The chain is built from TRBV10-1 and TRBJ2-7; 9 nucleotides agree with TRBD1. CDR3 length equals 13 residues. CDR1 is WNHNN and CDR2 is SYGVQD in the germline V gene (reference sequence). The ends lost 9 bases at V and 3 bases at J; junction bases unmatched: 6.

The chain employs TRBV12-3 or TRBV12-4 and TRBJ2-7; 11 nucleotides agree with TRBD1. Germline trimming cut 7 bases from V and 6 bases from J; bases unmatched to any gene: 11. The CDR3 contains 15 residues. Here the CDR3 reads CASKRTGTGGSEQYF. As DNA, the CDR3 is TGTGCCAGCAAACGGACCGGGACAGGGGGGTCCGAGCAGTACTTC.

The genes are TRBV2 and TRBJ2-3, with TRBD1 matching 7 bases. Germline assignment: CDR1 SNHLY and CDR2 FYNNEI. The V and J ends lost 10 bases and 0 bases, in that order; junction bases with no gene match: 7. The CDR3 runs 14 residues. CDR3 nucleotides: TGTGCCACCCGGGACAGTGCTAGCACAGATACGCAGTATTTT. Protein: CATRDSASTDTQYF.

V and J are TRBV12-3 or TRBV12-4 and TRBJ1-1, with 7 bases aligning to TRBD1. J was trimmed by 4 bases and V by 6 bases; bases with no gene match: 8. The CDR3 is 14 residues long. The CDR3 DNA reads as TGTGCCAGCAGACAAACAGGGGAGGGCACTGAAGCTTTCTTT. Its protein product is CASRQTGEGTEAFF.

This clonotype was picked up many times. The gene calls are TRBV4-2 and TRBJ2-7; TRBD1 might be the D (6 bases). Germline-derived CDR1 and CDR2 are LGHNA and YNFKEQ. CDR3 size: 14 residues. The V end was cut by 3 bases, the J end by 0 bases, with 9 bases between. Here the CDR3 DNA reads TGTGCCAGCAGCCACCAGACAGGCTCCTACGAGCAGTACTTC. The encoded protein is CASSHQTGSYEQYF.

This clonotype was seen at least ten times. This rearrangement joins TRBV20-1 to TRBJ2-3; a possible D gene is TRBD2 (5 bases). In germline, CDR1 is DFQATT, CDR2 SNEGSKA (reference sequence). The CDR3 runs 11 residues. V dropped 4 bases and J dropped 6 bases, with 8 bases sitting between them. The CDR3 here is CSATPGDTQYF. CDR3 in DNA: TGCAGTGCTACCCCGGGGGATACGCAGTATTTT.

This clonotype was recorded once. The rearrangement links TRBV7-2 to TRBJ2-3, with D perhaps TRBD1 (5 bases). Germline CDR1 reads SGHTA; CDR2 reads FQGNSA. The CDR3 length is 13 residues. Trimming shortened V by 2 bases and J by 6 bases, and 9 bases separated the two germline ends. The CDR3 here is CASSLLQADTQYF. In nucleotides, the CDR3 is TGTGCCAGCAGCTTACTACAGGCGGATACGCAGTATTTT.

This clonotype came up many times. The chain links TRBV6-5 to TRBJ1-6; 7 bases fit TRBD1. V was pared by 7 bases and J by 8 bases, with 11 bases of the junction left unmatched. Germline V gives CDR1 MNHEY, CDR2 SVGAGI. The CDR3 is 15 amino acids. CDR3 coding DNA: TGTGCCAGCAATTCCCCGGGACAGAGTGATTCACCCCTCCACTTT. Translated: CASNSPGQSDSPLHF.

The chain couples TRBV29-1 to TRBJ2-7; D could derive from TRBD1 or TRBD2 (5 bases each). The CDR3 loop spans 14 amino acids. Trimming took 8 bases from V and 5 from J, leaving 22 bases between them. Germline lookup yields CDR1 SQVTM and CDR2 ANQGSEA. DNA for the CDR3: TGCAGCACAACCGGGGACCGGGTGTCCCACGAGCAGTACTTC. Its protein is CSTTGDRVSHEQYF.

The chain has TRBV6-1 and TRBJ1-5; 9 bases fit TRBD1. The ends lost 6 bases at V and 4 bases at J; junction bases unmatched: 10. This CDR3 contains 16 residues. The germline CDR1 and CDR2 sequences are MNHNS and SASEGT. This CDR3 is CASRRLQGAGNQPQHF. The DNA for the CDR3 is TGTGCCAGCAGACGTTTACAGGGGGCCGGAAATCAGCCCCAGCATTTT.

This chain connects TRBV18 to TRBJ2-3; D ambiguous. Looked up from germline, CDR1 is KGHSH and CDR2 is LQKENI. This CDR3 comprises 15 residues. Trimming shortened V by 5 bases and J by 0 bases, and 12 bases separated the two germline ends. The CDR3 nucleotides are TGTGCCAGCTCAGAGGCGGCAAGGAGCACAGATACGCAGTATTTT. It yields the protein CASSEAARSTDTQYF.

V gene TRBV2 combines with J gene TRBJ2-1, with no clear D. CDR3 length equals 11 residues. V lost 7 bases to trimming and J lost 7 bases, with 8 bases between them. Germline V lookup: CDR1 SNHLY, CDR2 FYNNEI. In DNA form, the CDR3 reads TGTGCCAGCATGGTGGGTAATGAGCAGTTCTTC. Protein sequence: CASMVGNEQFF.

This clonotype was picked up many times. This chain connects TRBV12-3 or TRBV12-4 to TRBJ2-3; D is ambiguous. The length of the CDR3 is 15 residues. V was clipped by 3 bases and J by 4 bases, with 14 bases between them. The CDR3 bases are TGTGCCAGCAGTTTTGGGCTAGACGGATCAGATACGCAGTATTTT. Translated: CASSFGLDGSDTQYF.

A note on this clonotype: A junction end diverges from the germline sequence, so it may reflect a read error. The chain links TRBV19 to TRBJ2-1; D is unclear. The CDR3 loop spans 16 amino acids. CDR1 is LNHDA and CDR2 is SQIVND in the germline V gene (reference sequence). CDR3 sequence: CASRGRGSGNTNEQLF. DNA of the CDR3: TGTGCCAGTAGAGGCCGCGGATCGGGTAATACCAATGAGCAGCTCTTC.

This chain links TRBV10-2 with TRBJ1-2; possibly TRBD1 for D (5 bases). CDR3 length: 13 residues. V was pared by 4 bases and J by 3 bases, with 9 bases between. The germline V gene encodes CDR1 WSHSY and CDR2 SAAADI. Here the CDR3 reads CASSAGGDYGYTF. In DNA form, the CDR3 reads TGCGCCAGCAGTGCCGGGGGGGACTATGGCTACACCTTC.

At least ten counts were recorded for this clonotype. V gene TRBV29-1 combines with J gene TRBJ2-1; 9 positions match TRBD1. Germline V lookup: CDR1 SQVTM, CDR2 ANQGSEA. Trimming removed 1 base from V and 8 bases from J; junction bases left unmatched: 3. This CDR3 is built from 13 residues. The CDR3, as DNA: TGCAGCGTTGAAGGGGACAGGGTGCATGAGCAGTTCTTC. Amino acid sequence: CSVEGDRVHEQFF.

This clonotype was picked up a small number of times. The V call is TRBV2, the J call TRBJ2-7; possible D gene TRBD1, 5 bases. The CDR3 runs to 13 residues. Germline V CDR1 and CDR2: SNHLY, FYNNEI. Trimming cost V 7 bases and J 1 base, with 11 bases left between them. As DNA, the CDR3 is TGTGCCAGCACCAAGACAGCGTCCTACGAGCAGTACTTC. Translated: CASTKTASYEQYF.

The rearrangement joins TRBV7-8 to TRBJ2-7; tentative D call: TRBD2 (5 bases). The CDR3 contains 14 residues. The V gene lost 1 base and the J gene lost 2 bases, with 9 bases spanning the gap. Germline CDR1 SGHVS, CDR2 FQNEAQ. The CDR3 spells CASSLGGPAYEQYF. CDR3 DNA: TGTGCCAGCAGCTTAGGAGGGCCCGCCTACGAGCAGTACTTC.

The chain employs TRBV21-1 and TRBJ2-3; the table names TRBD1, a call not compared with the DNA. TRBV21-1 is tagged as a pseudogene. The CDR3 contains 15 residues. The CDR3 region is CATPKQGSSTDTQYF. The CDR3 DNA sequence: TGTGCCACTCCTAAACAGGGGAGTAGCACAGATACGCAGTATTTT.